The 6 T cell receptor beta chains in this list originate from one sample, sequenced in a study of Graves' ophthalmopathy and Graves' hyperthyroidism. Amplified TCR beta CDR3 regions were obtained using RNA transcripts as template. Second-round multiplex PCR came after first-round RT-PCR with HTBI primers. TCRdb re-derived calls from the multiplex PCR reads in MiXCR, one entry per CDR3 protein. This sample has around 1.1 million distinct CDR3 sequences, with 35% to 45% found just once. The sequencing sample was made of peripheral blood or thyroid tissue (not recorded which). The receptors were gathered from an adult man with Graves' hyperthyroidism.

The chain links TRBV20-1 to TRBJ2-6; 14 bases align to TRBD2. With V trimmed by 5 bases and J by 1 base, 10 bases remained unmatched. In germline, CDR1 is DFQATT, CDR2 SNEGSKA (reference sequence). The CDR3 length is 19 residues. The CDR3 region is CSAPKGLAGVGSGANVLTF. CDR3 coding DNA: TGCAGTGCTCCGAAGGGACTAGCGGGAGTGGGATCTGGGGCCAACGTCCTGACTTTC.

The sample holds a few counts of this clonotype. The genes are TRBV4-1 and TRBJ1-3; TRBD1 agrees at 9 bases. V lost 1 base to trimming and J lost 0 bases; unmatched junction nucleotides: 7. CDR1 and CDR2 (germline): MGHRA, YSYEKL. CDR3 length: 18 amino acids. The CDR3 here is CASSQGTGALASGNTIYF. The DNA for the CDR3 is TGCGCCAGCAGCCAAGGGACAGGGGCCCTGGCCTCTGGAAACACCATATATTTT.

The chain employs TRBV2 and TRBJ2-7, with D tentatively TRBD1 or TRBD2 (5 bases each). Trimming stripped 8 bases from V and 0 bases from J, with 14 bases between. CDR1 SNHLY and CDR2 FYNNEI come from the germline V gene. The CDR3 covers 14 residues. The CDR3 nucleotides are TGTGCCAGCTCGGGGACGTACCTCTCCTACGAGCAGTACTTC. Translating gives CASSGTYLSYEQYF.

The CDR3 protein is CASSLSRAADTQYF. For the CDR3, the DNA is TGTGCCAGCAGCTTATCAAGGGCGGCAGATACGCAGTATTTT. The V call is TRBV7-8, the J call TRBJ2-3; D uncertain. CDR3 length equals 14 residues. V was pared by 2 bases and J by 4 bases, with 10 bases between. In germline, CDR1 is SGHVS, CDR2 FQNEAQ.

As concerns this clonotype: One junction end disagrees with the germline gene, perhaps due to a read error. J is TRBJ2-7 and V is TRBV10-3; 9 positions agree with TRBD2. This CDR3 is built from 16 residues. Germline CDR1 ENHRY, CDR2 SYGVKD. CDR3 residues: CASSLVAGGITYEQYF. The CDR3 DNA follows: TGTGCCAGCAGTTTAGTCGCGGGAGGGATCACCTACGAGCAGTACTTC.

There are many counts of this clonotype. The CDR3 loop reads CASSLAIGSSSYEQYF. The CDR3, as DNA: TGTGCCAGCAGCTTAGCAATAGGGTCTAGTTCCTACGAGCAGTACTTC. The chain recombines TRBV7-6 with TRBJ2-7; D uncertain. Germline-derived CDR1 and CDR2 are SGHVS and FNYEAQ. This CDR3 has 16 amino acids. V lost 0 bases, J lost 1 base, and 13 bases lay in between.